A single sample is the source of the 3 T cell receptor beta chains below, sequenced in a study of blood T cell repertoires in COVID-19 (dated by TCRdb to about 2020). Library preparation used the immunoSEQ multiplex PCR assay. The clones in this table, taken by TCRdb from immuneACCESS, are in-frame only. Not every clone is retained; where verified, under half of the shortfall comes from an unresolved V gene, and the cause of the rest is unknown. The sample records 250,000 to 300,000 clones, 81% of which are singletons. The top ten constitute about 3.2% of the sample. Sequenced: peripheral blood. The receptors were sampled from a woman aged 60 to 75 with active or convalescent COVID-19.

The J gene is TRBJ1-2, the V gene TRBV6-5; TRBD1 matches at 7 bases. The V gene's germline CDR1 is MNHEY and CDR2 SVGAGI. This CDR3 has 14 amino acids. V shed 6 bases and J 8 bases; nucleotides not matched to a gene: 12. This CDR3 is CASSATGVFRGYTF. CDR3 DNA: TGTGCCAGCAGCGCCACAGGGGTTTTTCGAGGCTACACCTTC.

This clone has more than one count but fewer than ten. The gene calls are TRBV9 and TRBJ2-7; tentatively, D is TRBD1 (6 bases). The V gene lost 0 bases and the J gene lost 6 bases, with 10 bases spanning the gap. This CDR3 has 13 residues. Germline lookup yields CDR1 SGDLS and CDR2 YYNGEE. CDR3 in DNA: TGTGCCAGCAGCGTAGGGTCAGGGGTCGAGCAGTACTTC. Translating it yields CASSVGSGVEQYF. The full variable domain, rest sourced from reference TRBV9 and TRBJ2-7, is DSGVTQTPKHLITATGQRVTLRCSPRSGDLSVYWYQQSLDQGLQFLIQYYNGEERAKGNILERFSAQQFPDLHSELNLSSLELGDSALYFCASSVGSGVEQYFGPGTRLTVT.

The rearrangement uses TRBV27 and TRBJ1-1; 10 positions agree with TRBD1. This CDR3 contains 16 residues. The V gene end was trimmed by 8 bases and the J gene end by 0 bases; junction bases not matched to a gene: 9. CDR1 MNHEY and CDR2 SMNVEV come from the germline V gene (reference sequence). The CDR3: CASGGTGVRLNTEAFF. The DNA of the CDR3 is TGTGCCAGCGGTGGGACAGGGGTAAGACTGAACACTGAAGCTTTCTTT.